These 21 T cell receptor beta chains share one sample of origin, sequenced in a study of cytomegalovirus exposure and HLA in healthy donors. Primers included in the PCR were 60 Vbeta and 13 Jbeta primers. Assay used: immunoSEQ multiplex PCR; TCRdb lists only in-frame clones, some missing. The table includes over 100,000 clones, just under 75% detected once. Sequencing was done on a sample of PBMCs. The source of these receptors is a human donor in good health.

The chain uses TRBV28 and TRBJ1-1; 8 bases line up with TRBD1. CDR3 length equals 13 residues. Germline V gene data show CDR1 as MDHEN and CDR2 as SYDVKM. Germline trimming cut 6 bases from V and 4 bases from J; bases unmatched to any gene: 4. CDR3 coding DNA: TGTGCCAGCAGGAGGACAGGGAGCACTGAAGCTTTCTTT. Amino acid sequence: CASRRTGSTEAFF.

The chain recombines TRBV2 with TRBJ2-1, with 8 positions matching TRBD2. This CDR3 spans 14 amino acids. From germline, CDR1 is SNHLY and CDR2 FYNNEI. Trimming took 7 bases from V and 7 from J; bases not matched to a gene: 9. This chain's CDR3 is CASIWSGSLNEQFF. CDR3 DNA: TGTGCCAGCATTTGGAGCGGGAGTCTGAATGAGCAGTTCTTC.

This chain joins TRBV18 and TRBJ1-1; TRBD1 agrees at 7 bases. Unmatched junction bases numbered 5, after V lost 4 bases and J lost 3 bases. Germline loops: CDR1 KGHSH, CDR2 LQKENI. The CDR3 has 14 residues. The CDR3, as DNA: TGTGCCAGCTCACTACGACAGGGTGACACTGAAGCTTTCTTT. It yields the protein CASSLRQGDTEAFF.

The chain carries TRBV30 and TRBJ2-7, with D possibly matching TRBD2 (6 bases). The V end lost 8 bases, the J end lost 0 bases, and 17 bases lay between the germline ends. This CDR3 spans 14 amino acids. Germline values: CDR1 GTSNPN, CDR2 SVGIG (reference sequence). CDR3: CAMEEGGGSYEQYF. CDR3 DNA: TGTGCCATGGAGGAGGGAGGAGGCTCCTACGAGCAGTACTTC.

The V and J genes are TRBV30 and TRBJ1-5, with 7 positions matching TRBD1. V gave up 3 bases and J gave up 8 bases; unmatched junction bases: 13. The CDR3 runs 15 residues. The V gene's germline CDR1 is GTSNPN and CDR2 SVGIG (reference sequence). The CDR3 here is CAWRPHRGSGEPQHF. Written as DNA, the CDR3 is TGTGCCTGGAGACCTCACAGGGGTTCGGGGGAGCCCCAGCATTTT. Complete variable domain (other parts from reference TRBV30 and TRBJ1-5): SQTIHQWPATLVQPVGSPLSLECTVEGTSNPNLYWYRQAAGRGLQLLFYSVGIGQISSEVPQNLSASRPQDRQFILSSKKLLLSDSGFYLCAWRPHRGSGEPQHFGDGTRLSIL.

On this clone itself: Given a far larger clone just one base away, this is likely a sequencing read error. The sample has other DNA sequences that encode this CDR3 too. J is TRBJ2-1 and V is TRBV25-1, with D maybe TRBD2 (6 bases). Looked up from germline, CDR1 is MGHDK and CDR2 is SYGVNS. The CDR3 loop spans 14 amino acids. V dropped 5 bases and J dropped 10 bases, with 18 bases sitting between them. CDR3 DNA: TGTGCCAGCAGTTCCCCGGGAGAAGTAAACGAGCAGTTCTTC. As protein: CASSSPGEVNEQFF.

The V and J genes are TRBV11-3 and TRBJ1-6; D unclear. Germline assignment: CDR1 SGHNT and CDR2 YENEEA. V dropped 0 bases and J dropped 9 bases, with 6 bases sitting between them. This CDR3 contains 13 residues. The CDR3 nucleotides are TGTGCCAGCAGCTTAGATCGGGGTTCACCCCTCCACTTT. The encoded protein is CASSLDRGSPLHF.

This clone was recorded only once. V gene TRBV2 combines with J gene TRBJ2-2; D remains ambiguous. Trimming took off 3 bases at V and 6 bases at J, with 8 bases between the two ends. The CDR3 has 13 amino acids. CDR1 and CDR2 from the germline V gene are SNHLY and FYNNEI. CDR3 region: CASSEERSGELFF. DNA for the CDR3: TGTGCCAGCAGTGAGGAGCGCTCCGGGGAGCTGTTTTTT.

This clone was observed a single time. This chain links TRBV5-4 with TRBJ1-1; a weak D match, TRBD1 (6 bases). Germline values: CDR1 SGHNT, CDR2 YYREEE (reference sequence). The CDR3 has 16 residues. V shed 0 bases and J shed 1 base, with 13 bases lying between them. The CDR3 protein is CASSLAVKTGNTEAFF. As DNA, the CDR3 is TGTGCCAGCAGCTTGGCCGTAAAGACAGGGAACACTGAAGCTTTCTTT.

This clone was seen more than once but under ten times. The rearrangement uses TRBV5-8 and TRBJ1-5, with unresolved D. This CDR3 is built from 15 residues. Germline V CDR1 and CDR2: SGHTS, YDEGEE. Trimming removed 0 bases from V and 4 bases from J, with 11 bases in between. The CDR3 protein is CASSLALAFNQPQHF. For the CDR3, the DNA is TGTGCCAGCAGCTTGGCCCTGGCATTTAATCAGCCCCAGCATTTT. The whole variable domain, filled in from reference TRBV5-8 and TRBJ1-5, reads EAGVTQSPTHLIKTRGQQATLRCSPISGHTSVYWYQQALGLGLQFLLWYDEGEERNRGNFPPRFSGRQFPNYSSELNVNALELEDSALYLCASSLALAFNQPQHFGDGTRLSIL.

The chain is built from TRBV6-1 and TRBJ2-5; D not certain. Trimming stripped 4 bases from V and 4 bases from J, with 16 bases between. The CDR3 contains 15 residues. Germline V lookup: CDR1 MNHNS, CDR2 SASEGT. The CDR3 spells CASSGGLAVGETQYF. In nucleotides, the CDR3 is TGTGCCAGCAGTGGCGGTCTGGCGGTGGGAGAGACCCAGTACTTC.

The genes are TRBV10-2 and TRBJ1-5; 8 bases are a match to TRBD1. J was trimmed by 6 bases and V by 2 bases; bases with no gene match: 6. Germline V gene lookup returns CDR1 WSHSY and CDR2 SAAADI. This CDR3 comprises 15 residues. CDR3 nucleotide sequence: TGCGCCAGCAGTGAGACAGGGGGTAATCTTCAGCCCCAGCATTTT. This codes for CASSETGGNLQPQHF.

The chain has TRBV28 and TRBJ1-1, with D uncertain. The germline V gene encodes CDR1 MDHEN and CDR2 SYDVKM. V was clipped by 3 bases and J by 7 bases, with 18 bases between them. This CDR3 spans 15 amino acids. The CDR3 nucleotides are TGTGCCAGCAGTTTGCGGGTGGGTTCACGGGTTGAAGCTTTCTTT. This codes for CASSLRVGSRVEAFF.

The chain uses TRBV6-1 and TRBJ1-2; tentatively, D is TRBD1 (5 bases). Trimming left V 3 bases short and J 1 base short, with 15 bases between. Germline V gene lookup returns CDR1 MNHNS and CDR2 SASEGT. CDR3 length equals 16 residues. DNA for the CDR3: TGTGCCAGCAGTGAGCGGGACCCCCTCGTTAACTATGGCTACACCTTC. Translated: CASSERDPLVNYGYTF.

V and J are TRBV19 and TRBJ1-1; TRBD1 is a possible D gene (5 bases). The CDR3 is made up of 14 amino acids. Trimming removed 9 bases at V and 0 bases at J, with 14 bases between. Germline V lookup: CDR1 LNHDA, CDR2 SQIVND (reference sequence). In DNA form, the CDR3 reads TGTGCCAGCAAGAGACAGAACATGAACACTGAAGCTTTCTTT. It specifies CASKRQNMNTEAFF.

The V call is TRBV5-8, the J call TRBJ1-1; no clear D gene. Trimming stripped 4 bases from V and 8 bases from J, with 9 bases between. The CDR3 totals 11 residues. Germline V lookup: CDR1 SGHTS, CDR2 YDEGEE. CDR3 amino acids: CASSRTGEAFF. DNA for the CDR3: TGTGCCAGCAGCAGGACGGGAGAAGCTTTCTTT.

This rearrangement joins TRBV7-2 to TRBJ2-4, with TRBD2 identical over 7 bases. V was pared by 2 bases and J by 5 bases, with 3 bases of the junction left unmatched. Germline V lookup: CDR1 SGHTA, CDR2 FQGNSA. The CDR3 is 14 amino acids. The CDR3 DNA sequence: TGTGCCAGCAGCTTATTCCGGGGGGAAAACATTCAGTACTTC. The encoded protein is CASSLFRGENIQYF.

This sequence joins TRBV7-2 and TRBJ2-6; D possibly corresponds to TRBD2 (5 bases). CDR1 and CDR2 from the germline V gene are SGHTA and FQGNSA. The CDR3 sequence is 16 residues long. V lost 3 bases and J lost 0, with 9 bases in between. The CDR3 sequence: CASSFGISSGANVLTF. In DNA form, the CDR3 reads TGTGCCAGCAGCTTCGGGATCAGCTCTGGGGCCAACGTCCTGACTTTC.

V gene TRBV7-3 combines with J gene TRBJ1-1; TRBD1 matches at 7 bases. V gave up 3 bases and J gave up 4 bases; unmatched junction bases: 2. This CDR3 has 13 residues. CDR1 is SGHTA, CDR2 FQGTGA, per germline. CDR3 sequence (DNA): TGTGCCAGCAGCTTCGGGACAGCCACTGAAGCTTTCTTT. This sequence encodes CASSFGTATEAFF.

The chain combines TRBV7-6 with TRBJ1-1; D remains unclear. Trimming shortened V by 1 base and J by 4 bases, and 19 bases separated the two germline ends. The CDR3 runs 17 residues. CDR1 is SGHVS, CDR2 FNYEAQ, per germline. DNA for the CDR3: TGTGCCAGCAGCTTAGTTGGGATGACCCTTCGGGGCACTGAAGCTTTCTTT. It translates to CASSLVGMTLRGTEAFF. The whole variable domain, filled in from reference TRBV7-6 and TRBJ1-1, reads GAGVSQSPRYKVTKRGQDVALRCDPISGHVSLYWYRQALGQGPEFLTYFNYEAQQDKSGLPNDRFSAERPEGSISTLTIQRTEQRDSAMYRCASSLVGMTLRGTEAFFGQGTRLTVV.

The CDR3 DNA is TGTGCCAGCAGTGAACGACGGGGGGGCTCCTACGAGCAGTACTTC. Its translation: CASSERRGGSYEQYF. The chain recombines TRBV6-1 with TRBJ2-7; TRBD2 matches at 8 bases. V was pared by 2 bases and J by 0 bases, with 3 bases of the junction left unmatched. The CDR3 length is 15 residues. Per the germline V gene, CDR1 is MNHNS and CDR2 is SASEGT.